The 16 T cell receptor beta chains listed next were all sequenced from one sample in a study of T cells in Graves' hyperthyroidism and ophthalmopathy. RNA transcripts gave rise to amplified TCR beta CDR3 regions. When the TCR CDR3 underwent first-round RT-PCR, the HTBI primer set was used. TCRdb recomputed calls from the multiplex PCR reads with MiXCR, one row per CDR3 protein. The sample carries under 600,000 distinct CDR3 sequences, roughly 15% recorded once. Sequenced input: blood. These receptors were collected from a woman aged 40 to 50 with Graves' ophthalmopathy.

This clonotype was detected ten times or more. The chain employs TRBV20-1 and TRBJ2-1; maybe TRBD2 (6 bases). Germline assignment: CDR1 DFQATT and CDR2 SNEGSKA (reference sequence). CDR3 length: 15 amino acids. V dropped 0 bases and J dropped 5 bases, with 14 bases sitting between them. The CDR3 spells CSARDMASVNNEQFF. DNA of the CDR3: TGCAGTGCTAGAGATATGGCTAGCGTAAACAATGAGCAGTTCTTC.

This clonotype was counted ten times or more. V usage is TRBV5-1 and J usage is TRBJ2-3; tentatively, D is TRBD1 or TRBD2 (5 bases each). This CDR3 contains 15 residues. Germline V lookup: CDR1 SGHRS, CDR2 YFSETQ. V lost 6 bases to trimming and J lost 6 bases, with 20 bases between them. This CDR3 is CASTPVGDPADTQYF. The CDR3 nucleotides are TGCGCCAGCACCCCGGTGGGGGACCCCGCCGATACGCAGTATTTT.

This clonotype was seen more than once but under ten times. The rearrangement joins TRBV4-1 to TRBJ2-7; D may be TRBD2 (5 bases). Trimming left V 0 bases short and J 3 bases short, with 15 bases between. Germline V lookup: CDR1 MGHRA, CDR2 YSYEKL. This CDR3 is 16 amino acids long. CDR3 loop: CASSQDLSGIDYEQYF. CDR3 nucleotides: TGCGCCAGCAGCCAAGATTTATCGGGGATAGACTACGAGCAGTACTTC.

This clonotype was counted between two and nine times. J is TRBJ2-2 and V is TRBV5-1; tentatively, D is TRBD2 (6 bases). Germline V gene sequence: CDR1 SGHRS, CDR2 YFSETQ. The CDR3 length is 16 residues. Trimming removed 0 bases from V and 7 bases from J, with 16 bases in between. The CDR3 DNA reads TGCGCCAGCAGCTTGGTCGTTGGGGGGTCCGACGGGGAGCTGTTTTTT. It translates to CASSLVVGGSDGELFF.

This sequence joins TRBV20-1 and TRBJ2-7; TRBD2 agrees at 13 bases. With V trimmed by 3 bases and J by 2 bases, 1 base remained unmatched. Germline loops: CDR1 DFQATT, CDR2 SNEGSKA (reference sequence). This CDR3 has 14 residues. The CDR3 is CSASGTSGAYEQYF. The CDR3 bases are TGCAGTGCTAGCGGGACTAGCGGGGCCTACGAGCAGTACTTC.

As to this clonotype: The junction departs from the called germline gene at one end, perhaps through a read error. The V call is TRBV7-7, the J call TRBJ1-1; D gene unclear. CDR1 SSHAT and CDR2 FNYEAQ come from the germline V gene (reference sequence). This CDR3 has 12 residues. CDR3 loop: CASSLGRLGAFF. Written as DNA, the CDR3 is TGTGCTAGCAGCTTAGGCAGGTTGGGAGCTTTCTTT. The complete variable domain, with remaining parts taken from reference TRBV7-7 and TRBJ1-1, reads GAGVSQSPRYKVTKRGQDVTLRCDPISSHATLYWYQQALGQGPEFLTYFNYEAQPDKSGLPSDRFSAERPEGSISTLTIQRTEQRDSAMYRCASSLGRLGAFFGQGTRLTVV.

The chain has TRBV29-1 and TRBJ1-2, with 9 positions matching TRBD1. Germline V gene data show CDR1 as SQVTM and CDR2 as ANQGSEA. After removal of 3 bases from V and 7 bases from J, the junction contained 6 bases not matched to a gene. The CDR3 loop spans 13 amino acids. CDR3 amino acids: CSVEGQGAGGYTF. The CDR3 DNA is TGCAGCGTTGAGGGACAGGGCGCGGGTGGCTACACCTTC.

The genes are TRBV3-1 and TRBJ1-2; possible D gene TRBD1, 5 bases. This CDR3 spans 17 amino acids. Germline V gene sequence: CDR1 LGHDT, CDR2 YNNKEL (reference sequence). V lost 4 bases and J 1 base, leaving 19 bases between the germline ends. The CDR3 DNA sequence: TGTGCCAGCAGCCCCCTCGCATCCGGGACGGATAACTATGGCTACACCTTC. It translates to CASSPLASGTDNYGYTF. The full variable domain, in which reference TRBV3-1 and TRBJ1-2 provide the parts outside the CDR3, is DTAVSQTPKYLVTQMGNDKSIKCEQNLGHDTMYWYKQDSKKFLKIMFSYNNKELIINETVPNRFSPKSPDKAHLNLHINSLELGDSAVYFCASSPLASGTDNYGYTFGSGTRLTVV.

The table lists this clonotype with many counts. The V call is TRBV6-1, the J call TRBJ2-1, with D possibly called TRBD1 or TRBD2 (5 bases each). The CDR3 spans 12 residues. The V gene lost 5 bases and the J gene lost 9 bases, with 11 bases spanning the gap. Germline V lookup: CDR1 MNHNS, CDR2 SASEGT. The DNA for the CDR3 is TGTGCCAGCAGTCATGGGGGTATTGAGCAGTTCTTC. This translates into CASSHGGIEQFF.

This clonotype was counted many times. The gene calls are TRBV20-1 and TRBJ2-1, with D unresolved. This CDR3 spans 16 amino acids. Germline V CDR1 and CDR2: DFQATT, SNEGSKA (reference sequence). The V gene lost 0 bases and the J gene lost 7 bases, with 19 bases spanning the gap. The CDR3 sequence: CSARDHGSRTTNEQFF. The CDR3, as DNA: TGCAGTGCTAGAGATCACGGCTCACGGACCACAAATGAGCAGTTCTTC.

V and J are TRBV10-3 and TRBJ1-6; weak D call: TRBD1 (6 bases). V was pared by 7 bases and J by 6 bases, with 13 bases between. CDR1 is ENHRY, CDR2 SYGVKD, per germline. This CDR3 contains 14 residues. The chain's CDR3 is CAINNQGSNSPLHF. DNA of the CDR3: TGTGCCATCAATAATCAGGGGAGTAATTCACCCCTCCACTTT.

This chain uses TRBV7-9 with TRBJ1-2; 7 nucleotides align to TRBD1. With 3 bases clipped from V and 3 bases from J, the junction kept 7 bases outside the gene matches. Germline V lookup: CDR1 SEHNR, CDR2 FQNEAQ (reference sequence). The CDR3 is 15 residues long. The CDR3 is CASSFFQGVDYGYTF. The CDR3, as DNA: TGTGCCAGCAGCTTTTTCCAGGGGGTGGACTATGGCTACACCTTC.

This clonotype was seen ten or more times. The chain recombines TRBV9 with TRBJ2-3; D is undetermined. The CDR3 is 14 amino acids. Between the trimmed V and J ends, which lost 0 bases and 0 bases, there was a span of 5 bases. Germline V gives CDR1 SGDLS, CDR2 YYNGEE. CDR3 nucleotides: TGTGCCAGCAGCGTAGGATCAAGCACAGATACGCAGTATTTT. It encodes CASSVGSSTDTQYF.

This chain links TRBV2 with TRBJ1-2; maybe TRBD1 (6 bases). V lost 7 bases and J 7 bases, leaving 22 bases between the germline ends. CDR1 and CDR2 from the germline V gene are SNHLY and FYNNEI. The CDR3 is made up of 15 amino acids. The CDR3: CASNIPSDRRGGYTF. The CDR3 nucleotides are TGTGCCAGCAACATACCTAGCGACAGGCGGGGTGGCTACACCTTC.

The chain recombines TRBV7-6 with TRBJ2-5; TRBD2 matches 9 bases. Germline trimming cut 3 bases from V and 2 bases from J; bases unmatched to any gene: 4. The CDR3 runs 15 residues. Germline V gene data show CDR1 as SGHVS and CDR2 as FNYEAQ. The CDR3 DNA is TGTGCCAGCAGCTTGATAGCGGGAGAGCAAGAGACCCAGTACTTC. Protein: CASSLIAGEQETQYF.

This clonotype was recorded many times. The chain joins TRBV27 to TRBJ2-7; TRBD2 agrees at 11 bases. The germline V gene encodes CDR1 MNHEY and CDR2 SMNVEV (reference sequence). The CDR3 runs 17 residues. J was trimmed by 4 bases and V by 6 bases; bases with no gene match: 14. The CDR3 spells CASRPRLAGSRSYEQYF. The CDR3 nucleotides are TGTGCCAGCAGGCCTCGACTAGCGGGATCGAGGTCATACGAGCAGTACTTC.